This entry describes one T cell receptor beta chain. Its antigen remains unknown. Germline V gives CDR1 SGHTA, CDR2 FQGTGA. This CDR3 has 15 amino acids. V shed 4 bases and J 6 bases; nucleotides not matched to a gene: 2. The sample originates from a study of post-analysis software for immune sequencing data. Study-level background: Several disease courses (relapsing-remitting, secondary progressive and progressive-relapsing) of multiple sclerosis were included.

General observations from the study: Strong co-clustering by F measure was evident for samples that had been prepared in the same batch. Included in a set of about five TRBV segments more frequent in patients than controls were TRBV5-6, TRBV5-1 and TRBV20-1.

Included in the TCR beta cDNA libraries were unique molecular identifiers. The yield from approximately 1 to 10 million T cells was around 500,000 cDNA molecules in total. TCRdb re-analysed the PCR reads in MiXCR, keeping a single row per CDR3 protein. Of under 900,000 distinct CDR3 sequences detected, under 70% appear once; the ten largest clones hold approximately 4.5%. The source material was blood. The TCR originated in a girl between 5 and 17 years old with multiple sclerosis. The chain employs TRBV7-3 and TRBJ2-1; 14 bases agree with TRBD2. The CDR3 spells CASSSTSGGVNEQFF. Here the CDR3 DNA reads TGTGCCAGCAGCTCGACTAGCGGGGGGGTCAATGAGCAGTTCTTC.